Listed below are T cell receptor beta chains from one sample, sequenced in a study of RUNX1 and TCR beta rearrangement in T-cell leukemia. TCRdb reprocessed the PCR reads via MiXCR and lists one record per CDR3 protein. This sample yields roughly 150 distinct CDR3 sequences, of which 46% are seen a single time; more than 50% belongs to the top ten. Specimen: blood. The receptors were gathered from a female donor with T-cell acute lymphoblastic leukemia. The CDR3 runs from the conserved cysteine through the conserved F or W. The D gene is left open where the match is weak. Clone sizes are shown as once, few, many, or a class for an expanded clone.

>hyperexpanded|TRBJ2-7|TRBV20-1|.
CSATPTYEQYF